The source of this TCR beta chain is a study of blood T cell repertoires in COVID-19. Libraries were prepared by immunoSEQ multiplex PCR; TCRdb keeps only in-frame clonotypes and omits some of them. Of more than 250,000 clones in the sample, 65% to 90% were seen once. This CDR3 contains 15 residues. CDR1 is SGHDT, CDR2 YYEEEE, per germline. Trimming removed 4 bases at V and 8 bases at J, with 19 bases between. This receptor was identified in a man aged 50 or older with active or convalescent COVID-19. The sequenced material came from peripheral blood. The chain links TRBV5-6 to TRBJ2-4; D gene ambiguous. CDR3 sequence (DNA): TGTGCCAGCAGCATTCCAGGAAAGTTGGTGGACATTCAGTACTTC. This encodes CASSIPGKLVDIQYF.